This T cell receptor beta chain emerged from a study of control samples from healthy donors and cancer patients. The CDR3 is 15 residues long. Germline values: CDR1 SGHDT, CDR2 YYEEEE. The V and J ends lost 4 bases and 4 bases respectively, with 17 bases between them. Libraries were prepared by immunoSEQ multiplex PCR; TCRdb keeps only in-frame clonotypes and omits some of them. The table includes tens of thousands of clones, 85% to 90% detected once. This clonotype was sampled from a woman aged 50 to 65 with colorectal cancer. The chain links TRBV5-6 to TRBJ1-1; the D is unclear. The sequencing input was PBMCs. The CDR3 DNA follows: TGTGCCAGCAGCCCAAATATCCTGGGCGGCACTGAAGCTTTCTTT. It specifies CASSPNILGGTEAFF.